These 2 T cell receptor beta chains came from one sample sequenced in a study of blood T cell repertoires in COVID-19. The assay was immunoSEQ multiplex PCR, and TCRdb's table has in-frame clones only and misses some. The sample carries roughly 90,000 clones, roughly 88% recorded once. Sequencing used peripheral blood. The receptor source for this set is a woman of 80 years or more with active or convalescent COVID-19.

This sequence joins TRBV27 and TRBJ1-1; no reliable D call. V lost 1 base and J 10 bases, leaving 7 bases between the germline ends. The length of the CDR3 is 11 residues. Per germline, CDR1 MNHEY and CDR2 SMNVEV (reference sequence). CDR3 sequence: CASSLYGVAFF. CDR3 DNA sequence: TGTGCCAGCAGTTTATACGGGGTAGCTTTCTTT.

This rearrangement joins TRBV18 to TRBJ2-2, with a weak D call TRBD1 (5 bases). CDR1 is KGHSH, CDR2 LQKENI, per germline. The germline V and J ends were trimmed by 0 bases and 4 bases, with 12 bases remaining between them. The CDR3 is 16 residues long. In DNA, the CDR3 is TGTGCCAGCTCACCACCCGTGGGGCTTGGCACCGGGGAGCTGTTTTTT. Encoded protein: CASSPPVGLGTGELFF.